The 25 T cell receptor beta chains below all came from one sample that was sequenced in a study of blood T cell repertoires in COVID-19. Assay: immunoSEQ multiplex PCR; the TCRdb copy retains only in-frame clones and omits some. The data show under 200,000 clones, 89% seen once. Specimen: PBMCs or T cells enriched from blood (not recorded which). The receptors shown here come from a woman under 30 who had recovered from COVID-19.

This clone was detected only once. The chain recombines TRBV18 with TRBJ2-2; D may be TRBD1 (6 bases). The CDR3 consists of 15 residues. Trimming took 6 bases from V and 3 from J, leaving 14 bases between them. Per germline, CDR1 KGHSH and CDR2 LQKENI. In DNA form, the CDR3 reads TGTGCCAGCTCGCCAAGGGCAGGGGACACCGGGGAGCTGTTTTTT. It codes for CASSPRAGDTGELFF.

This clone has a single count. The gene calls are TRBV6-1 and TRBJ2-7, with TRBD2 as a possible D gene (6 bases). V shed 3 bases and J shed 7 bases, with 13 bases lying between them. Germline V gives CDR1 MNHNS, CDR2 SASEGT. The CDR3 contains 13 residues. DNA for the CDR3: TGTGCCAGCAGTGAGAGTGGGGCGGGGGAGCAGTACTTC. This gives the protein CASSESGAGEQYF.

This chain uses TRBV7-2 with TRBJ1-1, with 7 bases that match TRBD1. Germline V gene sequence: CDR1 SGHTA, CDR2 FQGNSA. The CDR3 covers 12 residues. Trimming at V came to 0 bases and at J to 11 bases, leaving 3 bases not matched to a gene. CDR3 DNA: TGTGCCAGCAGCTTAGCAAAGGGGGCGGCTTTCTTT. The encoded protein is CASSLAKGAAFF.

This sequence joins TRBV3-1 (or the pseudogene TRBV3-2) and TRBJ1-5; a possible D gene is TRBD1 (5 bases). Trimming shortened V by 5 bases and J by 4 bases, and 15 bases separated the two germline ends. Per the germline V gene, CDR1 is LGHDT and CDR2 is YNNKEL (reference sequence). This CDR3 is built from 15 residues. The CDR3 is CASSFGGAGNQPQHF. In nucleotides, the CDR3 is TGTGCCAGCAGCTTCGGAGGGGCTGGGAATCAGCCCCAGCATTTT.

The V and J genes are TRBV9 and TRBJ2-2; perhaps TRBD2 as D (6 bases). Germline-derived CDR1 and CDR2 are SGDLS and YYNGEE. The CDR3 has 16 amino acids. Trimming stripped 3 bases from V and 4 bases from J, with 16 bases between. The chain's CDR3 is CASSAESGLTTGELFF. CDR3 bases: TGTGCCAGCAGCGCAGAGTCCGGACTAACCACCGGGGAGCTGTTTTTT.

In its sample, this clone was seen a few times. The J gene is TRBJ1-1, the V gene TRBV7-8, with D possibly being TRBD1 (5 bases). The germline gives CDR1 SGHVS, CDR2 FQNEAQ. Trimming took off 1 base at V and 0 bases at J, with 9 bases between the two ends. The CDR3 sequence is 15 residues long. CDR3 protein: CASSLETGVNTEAFF. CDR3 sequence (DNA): TGTGCCAGCAGCTTAGAAACAGGCGTGAACACTGAAGCTTTCTTT.

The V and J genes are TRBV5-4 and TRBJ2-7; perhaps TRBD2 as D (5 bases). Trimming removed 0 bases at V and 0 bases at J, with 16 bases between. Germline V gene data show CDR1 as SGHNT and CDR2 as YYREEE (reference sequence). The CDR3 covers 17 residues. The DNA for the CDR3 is TGTGCCAGCAGCTTGGAATGGCATGAGGGTCCCTCCTACGAGCAGTACTTC. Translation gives CASSLEWHEGPSYEQYF.

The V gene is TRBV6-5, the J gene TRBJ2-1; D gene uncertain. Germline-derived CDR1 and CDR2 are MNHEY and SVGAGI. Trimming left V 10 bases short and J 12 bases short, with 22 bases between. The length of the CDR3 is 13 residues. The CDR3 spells CATSFFEAFGQFF. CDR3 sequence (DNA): TGTGCCACCTCGTTCTTTGAGGCGTTCGGGCAGTTCTTC.

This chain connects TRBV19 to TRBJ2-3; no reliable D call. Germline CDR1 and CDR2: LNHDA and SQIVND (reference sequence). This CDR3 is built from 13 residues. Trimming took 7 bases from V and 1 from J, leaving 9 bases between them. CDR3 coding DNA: TGTGCCAGTACCGAAGAGGGCACAGATACGCAGTATTTT. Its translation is CASTEEGTDTQYF.

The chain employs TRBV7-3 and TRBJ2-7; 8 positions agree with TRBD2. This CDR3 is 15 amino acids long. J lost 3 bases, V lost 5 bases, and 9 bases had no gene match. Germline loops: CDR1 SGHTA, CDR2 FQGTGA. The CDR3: CASSPKAGAYYEQYF. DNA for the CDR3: TGTGCCAGCAGCCCGAAAGCGGGAGCGTACTACGAGCAGTACTTC.

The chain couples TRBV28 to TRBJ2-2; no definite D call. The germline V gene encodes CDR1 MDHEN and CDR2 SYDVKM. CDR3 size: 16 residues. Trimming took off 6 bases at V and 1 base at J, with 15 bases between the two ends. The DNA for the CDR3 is TGTGCCAGCAGCTCATGGAGTAAAGGGAACACCGGGGAGCTGTTTTTT. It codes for CASSSWSKGNTGELFF.

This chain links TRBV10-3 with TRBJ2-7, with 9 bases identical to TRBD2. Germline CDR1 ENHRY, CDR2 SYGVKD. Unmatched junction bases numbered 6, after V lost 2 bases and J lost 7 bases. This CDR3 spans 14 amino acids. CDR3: CAISETIAGEEQYF. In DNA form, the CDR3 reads TGTGCCATCAGTGAGACGATAGCGGGAGAGGAGCAGTACTTC.

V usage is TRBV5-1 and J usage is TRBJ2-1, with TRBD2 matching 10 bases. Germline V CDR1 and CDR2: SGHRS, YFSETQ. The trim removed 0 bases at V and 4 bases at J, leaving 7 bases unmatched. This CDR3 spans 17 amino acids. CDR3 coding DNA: TGCGCCAGCAGCTTGGAAAGCGGGAGGGGGTTTTACAATGAGCAGTTCTTC. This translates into CASSLESGRGFYNEQFF.

The CDR3, as DNA: TGTGCCTCAGCACGGGGACAGGGTACCTACGAGCAGTACTTC. Its translation is CASARGQGTYEQYF. The V call is TRBV7-2, the J call TRBJ2-7; 9 nucleotides line up with TRBD1. In germline, CDR1 is SGHTA, CDR2 FQGNSA. V lost 11 bases to trimming and J lost 2 bases; unmatched junction nucleotides: 10. This CDR3 has 14 residues.

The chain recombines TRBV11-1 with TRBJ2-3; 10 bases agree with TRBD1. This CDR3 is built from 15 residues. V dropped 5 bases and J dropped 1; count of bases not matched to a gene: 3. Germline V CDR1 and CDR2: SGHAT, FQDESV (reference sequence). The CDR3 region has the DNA TGTGCCAGCAGCGCCGGACAGGGGGGCACAGATACGCAGTATTTT. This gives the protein CASSAGQGGTDTQYF.

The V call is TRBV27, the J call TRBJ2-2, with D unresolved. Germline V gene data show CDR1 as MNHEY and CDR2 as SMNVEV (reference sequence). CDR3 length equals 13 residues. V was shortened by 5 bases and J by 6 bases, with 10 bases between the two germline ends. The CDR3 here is CASSPASAGELFF. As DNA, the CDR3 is TGTGCCAGCAGTCCCGCGTCGGCCGGGGAGCTGTTTTTT.

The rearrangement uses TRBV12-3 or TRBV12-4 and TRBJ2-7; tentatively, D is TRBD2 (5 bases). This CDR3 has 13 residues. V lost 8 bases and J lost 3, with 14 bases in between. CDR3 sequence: CASGVSSSYEQYF. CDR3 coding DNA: TGTGCCAGCGGCGTGTCTAGCAGCTACGAGCAGTACTTC.

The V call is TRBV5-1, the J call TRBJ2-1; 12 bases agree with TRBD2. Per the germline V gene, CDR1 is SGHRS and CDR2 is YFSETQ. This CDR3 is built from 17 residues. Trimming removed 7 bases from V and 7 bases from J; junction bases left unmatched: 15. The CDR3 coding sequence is TGCGCCAGCCTCCGTCAGCCCAGACTAGCGGGAGATAATGAGCAGTTCTTC. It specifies CASLRQPRLAGDNEQFF.

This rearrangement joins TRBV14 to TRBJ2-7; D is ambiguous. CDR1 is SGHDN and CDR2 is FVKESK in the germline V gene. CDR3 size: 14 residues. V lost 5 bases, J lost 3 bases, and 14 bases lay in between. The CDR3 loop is CASSLQTQIYEQYF. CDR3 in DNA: TGTGCCAGCAGCTTGCAGACACAGATCTACGAGCAGTACTTC.

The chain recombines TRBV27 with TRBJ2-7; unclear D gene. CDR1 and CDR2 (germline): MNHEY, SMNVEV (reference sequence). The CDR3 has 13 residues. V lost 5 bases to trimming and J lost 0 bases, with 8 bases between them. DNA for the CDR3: TGTGCCAGCAGTACCCCGAGCTCCTACGAGCAGTACTTC. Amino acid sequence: CASSTPSSYEQYF.

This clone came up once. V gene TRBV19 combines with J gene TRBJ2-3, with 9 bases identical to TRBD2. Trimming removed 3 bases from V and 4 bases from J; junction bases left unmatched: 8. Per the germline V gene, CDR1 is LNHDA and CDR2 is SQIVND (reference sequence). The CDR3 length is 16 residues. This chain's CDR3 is CASSMGAGGPADTQYF. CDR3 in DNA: TGTGCCAGTAGTATGGGCGCGGGAGGGCCTGCAGATACGCAGTATTTT.

DNA for the CDR3: TGTGCCACCAGCAGAGATTCCCGACTAGAAGATACGCAGTATTTT. Translation gives CATSRDSRLEDTQYF. The rearrangement uses TRBV15 and TRBJ2-3; TRBD2 might be the D (6 bases). The CDR3 runs 15 residues. V was trimmed by 0 bases and J by 5 bases, leaving 12 bases between them. Germline CDR1 and CDR2: LNHNV and YYDKDF (reference sequence).

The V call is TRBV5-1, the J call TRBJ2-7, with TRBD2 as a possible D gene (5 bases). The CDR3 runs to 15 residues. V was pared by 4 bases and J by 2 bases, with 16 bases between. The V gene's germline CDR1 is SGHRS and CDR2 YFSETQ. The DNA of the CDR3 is TGCGCCAGCAGCCCCGCCCCGGCGGGTACCTACGAGCAGTACTTC. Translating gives CASSPAPAGTYEQYF.

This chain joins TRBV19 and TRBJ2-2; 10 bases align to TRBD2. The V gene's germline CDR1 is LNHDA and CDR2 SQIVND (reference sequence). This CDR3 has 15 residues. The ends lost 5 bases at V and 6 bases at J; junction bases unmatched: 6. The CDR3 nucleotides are TGTGCCAGTAGTGCTAGCGGGAGAGGATCCGGGGAGCTGTTTTTT. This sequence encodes CASSASGRGSGELFF.

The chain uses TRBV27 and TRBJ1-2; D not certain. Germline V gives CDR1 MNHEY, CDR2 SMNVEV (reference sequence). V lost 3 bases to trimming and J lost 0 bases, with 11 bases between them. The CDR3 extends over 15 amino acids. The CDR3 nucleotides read TGTGCCAGCAGTTTTAGGCGGCAACCTAACTATGGCTACACCTTC. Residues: CASSFRRQPNYGYTF.